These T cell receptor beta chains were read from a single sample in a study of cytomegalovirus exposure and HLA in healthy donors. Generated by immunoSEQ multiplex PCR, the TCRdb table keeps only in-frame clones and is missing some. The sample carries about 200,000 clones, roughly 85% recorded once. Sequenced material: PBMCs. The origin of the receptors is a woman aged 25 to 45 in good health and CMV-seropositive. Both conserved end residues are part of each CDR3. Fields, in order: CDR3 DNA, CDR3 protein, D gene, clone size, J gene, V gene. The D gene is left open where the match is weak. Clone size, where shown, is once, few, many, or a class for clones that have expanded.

CDR3nt: TGTGCCAGCAGAATTCCGGGACTAGCGGGAAATGCTGCGGTTACGCAGTATTTT
CDR3aa: CASRIPGLAGNAAVTQYF
d_gene: TRBD2
abundance: .
j_gene: TRBJ2-3
v_gene: TRBV27

CDR3nt: TGCGCCAGCAGCCTAGTACTAGCGGAATACAATGAGCAGTTCTTC
CDR3aa: CASSLVLAEYNEQFF
d_gene: TRBD2
abundance: .
j_gene: TRBJ2-1
v_gene: TRBV4-3

CDR3nt: TGTGCCAGCAGGATAGCAGGATGGAGGTCGGAGACCCAGTACTTC
CDR3aa: CASRIAGWRSETQYF
d_gene: .
abundance: .
j_gene: TRBJ2-5
v_gene: TRBV7-8

CDR3nt: TGTGCCAGCAGCCAAGGGGCCCTCGGACTCCTTGCCCGCACAGATACGCAGTATTTT
CDR3aa: CASSQGALGLLARTDTQYF
d_gene: .
abundance: .
j_gene: TRBJ2-3
v_gene: TRBV4-2

CDR3nt: TGCGCCAGCAGCCCCGGGACAGGGACAAACATTCAGTACTTC
CDR3aa: CASSPGTGTNIQYF
d_gene: TRBD1
abundance: .
j_gene: TRBJ2-4
v_gene: TRBV4-1

CDR3nt: TGTGCCAGCAGTTTGTCTAATCAGCCCCAGCATTTT
CDR3aa: CASSLSNQPQHF
d_gene: .
abundance: .
j_gene: TRBJ1-5
v_gene: TRBV7-9

CDR3nt: TGTGCCAGCAGTTGGGTAGCGGGAGCGTCTGCGCAGTATTTT
CDR3aa: CASSWVAGASAQYF
d_gene: TRBD2
abundance: .
j_gene: TRBJ2-3
v_gene: TRBV6-5

CDR3nt: TGTGCCATCAGCGCAGGGGGGCACTATGGCTACACCTTC
CDR3aa: CAISAGGHYGYTF
d_gene: TRBD1
abundance: few
j_gene: TRBJ1-2
v_gene: TRBV10-3

CDR3nt: TGTGCCAGCAGAAATCGGGTGCGGGGCTACACCTTC
CDR3aa: CASRNRVRGYTF
d_gene: .
abundance: .
j_gene: TRBJ1-2
v_gene: TRBV6-5

CDR3nt: TGTGCCATCAGCTTCAGCGGCTACTATGGCTACACCTTC
CDR3aa: CAISFSGYYGYTF
d_gene: .
abundance: .
j_gene: TRBJ1-2
v_gene: TRBV10-3

CDR3nt: TGCAGTGGACTTTTTTTGGATGGCTACACCTTC
CDR3aa: CSGLFLDGYTF
d_gene: .
abundance: .
j_gene: TRBJ1-2
v_gene: TRBV20-1

CDR3nt: TGTGCCAGCAGCCCCTCCGGACAGGGTGAGGGCAATGAGCAGTTCTTC
CDR3aa: CASSPSGQGEGNEQFF
d_gene: TRBD1
abundance: .
j_gene: TRBJ2-1
v_gene: TRBV7-2

CDR3nt: TGCGCCAGCAGCCAAGATTCCGGAGATAGCAATCAGCCCCAGCATTTT
CDR3aa: CASSQDSGDSNQPQHF
d_gene: .
abundance: .
j_gene: TRBJ1-5
v_gene: TRBV4-3

CDR3nt: TGTGCCAGCAGCCCACGGACAGGGTTGGAGACCCAGTACTTC
CDR3aa: CASSPRTGLETQYF
d_gene: TRBD1
abundance: .
j_gene: TRBJ2-5
v_gene: TRBV14

CDR3nt: TGTGCCAGCAATCGACAGGGGCAGCCCCAGCATTTT
CDR3aa: CASNRQGQPQHF
d_gene: TRBD1
abundance: .
j_gene: TRBJ1-5
v_gene: TRBV2

CDR3nt: TGCGCCAGCAGCCAAGATCGCTCGAGTGGTCAGCCCCAGCATTTT
CDR3aa: CASSQDRSSGQPQHF
d_gene: .
abundance: .
j_gene: TRBJ1-5
v_gene: TRBV4-3

CDR3nt: TGCGCCAGCAGCTTGTACGGGGAAGGGACAGATACGCAGTATTTT
CDR3aa: CASSLYGEGTDTQYF
d_gene: .
abundance: .
j_gene: TRBJ2-3
v_gene: TRBV5-1

CDR3nt: TGTGCCAGCTCGCTGAGGGTTGGGGAGCAGTACTTC
CDR3aa: CASSLRVGEQYF
d_gene: .
abundance: once
j_gene: TRBJ2-7
v_gene: TRBV6-5

CDR3nt: TGCAGCGTTGATGCCCCTTTAGCGGGGGACTCCTACGAGCAGTACTTC
CDR3aa: CSVDAPLAGDSYEQYF
d_gene: TRBD2
abundance: once
j_gene: TRBJ2-7
v_gene: TRBV29-1

CDR3nt: TGTGCCAGTAGTATTGAGGCCAGAAAGCACAATGAGCAGTTCTTC
CDR3aa: CASSIEARKHNEQFF
d_gene: .
abundance: .
j_gene: TRBJ2-1
v_gene: TRBV19

CDR3nt: TGTGCCAGCACCAGGACAGGCAGCTCCTACGAGCAGTACTTC
CDR3aa: CASTRTGSSYEQYF
d_gene: TRBD1
abundance: few
j_gene: TRBJ2-7
v_gene: TRBV6-5

CDR3nt: TGCGCCAGCAGCCCCACGGGATACTACAATGAGCAGTTCTTC
CDR3aa: CASSPTGYYNEQFF
d_gene: .
abundance: .
j_gene: TRBJ2-1
v_gene: TRBV5-1

CDR3nt: TGTGCCAGCAGCTTAGTTGGAGCGATCTATGGCTACACCTTC
CDR3aa: CASSLVGAIYGYTF
d_gene: .
abundance: .
j_gene: TRBJ1-2
v_gene: TRBV7-2

CDR3nt: TGTGCCAGCAGCTTATTGGCTCGGACAGGGGAGAAAAGGAATTCACCCCTCCACTTT
CDR3aa: CASSLLARTGEKRNSPLHF
d_gene: TRBD1
abundance: .
j_gene: TRBJ1-6
v_gene: TRBV7-6

CDR3nt: TGTGCCAGCACTACGGGACACCTGATTAATCAGCCCCAGCATTTT
CDR3aa: CASTTGHLINQPQHF
d_gene: .
abundance: .
j_gene: TRBJ1-5
v_gene: TRBV6-1

CDR3nt: TGTGCCAGCAGCGGGGATCAAGAGACCCAGTACTTC
CDR3aa: CASSGDQETQYF
d_gene: .
abundance: few
j_gene: TRBJ2-5
v_gene: TRBV2

CDR3nt: TGTGCCAGCAGTTCGGGGACAGCTCCCTACGAGCAGTACTTC
CDR3aa: CASSSGTAPYEQYF
d_gene: TRBD1
abundance: .
j_gene: TRBJ2-7
v_gene: TRBV27

CDR3nt: TGTGCCAGCAGCTTAACAGGGGGCACAGATACGCAGTATTTT
CDR3aa: CASSLTGGTDTQYF
d_gene: TRBD1
abundance: few
j_gene: TRBJ2-3
v_gene: TRBV11-3

CDR3nt: TGTGCCAGCAGTTACTCTTGGGGGGACTCTGGAAACACCATATATTTT
CDR3aa: CASSYSWGDSGNTIYF
d_gene: .
abundance: .
j_gene: TRBJ1-3
v_gene: TRBV6-5

CDR3nt: TGCGCCAGCAGGGACACCGGGACAGGGTTTTCAGCCCTCCACTTT
CDR3aa: CASRDTGTGFSALHF
d_gene: TRBD1
abundance: .
j_gene: TRBJ1-6
v_gene: TRBV4-3

CDR3nt: TGCGCCAGCAGCTTGTTAGGGGGCGGCGGTGGCTACACCTTC
CDR3aa: CASSLLGGGGGYTF
d_gene: TRBD1
abundance: .
j_gene: TRBJ1-2
v_gene: TRBV5-1

CDR3nt: TGTGCCAGCAGCCCCAGGACAGGGGGCGAGCAGTACTTC
CDR3aa: CASSPRTGGEQYF
d_gene: TRBD1
abundance: .
j_gene: TRBJ2-7
v_gene: TRBV14

CDR3nt: TGCGCCAGCAGACTCACTAGCGGGGTTGGCAATGAGCAGTTCTTC
CDR3aa: CASRLTSGVGNEQFF
d_gene: TRBD2
abundance: .
j_gene: TRBJ2-1
v_gene: TRBV5-1

CDR3nt: TGTGCCAGCAGCTCGACAGTCCATCAGAACACTGAAGCTTTCTTT
CDR3aa: CASSSTVHQNTEAFF
d_gene: .
abundance: .
j_gene: TRBJ1-1
v_gene: TRBV7-9

CDR3nt: TGTGCCGCGGGGTCTCCCTACGAGCAGTACTTC
CDR3aa: CAAGSPYEQYF
d_gene: .
abundance: once
j_gene: TRBJ2-7
v_gene: TRBV2

CDR3nt: TGTGCCAGCAGCTTGGTTCCCGGCGGGTACACAGATACGCAGTATTTT
CDR3aa: CASSLVPGGYTDTQYF
d_gene: .
abundance: .
j_gene: TRBJ2-3
v_gene: TRBV5-6

CDR3nt: TGTGCCAGCAGCTTAGGCCCTACCTATGGCTACACCTTC
CDR3aa: CASSLGPTYGYTF
d_gene: .
abundance: .
j_gene: TRBJ1-2
v_gene: TRBV11-2

CDR3nt: TGTGCCAGCTCACCATCACAGGGGGGGAACACTGAAGCTTTCTTT
CDR3aa: CASSPSQGGNTEAFF
d_gene: TRBD1
abundance: .
j_gene: TRBJ1-1
v_gene: TRBV18

CDR3nt: TGTGCCAGCAGCCGGACTAGCGGGGGGACAGATACGCAGTATTTT
CDR3aa: CASSRTSGGTDTQYF
d_gene: TRBD2
abundance: few
j_gene: TRBJ2-3
v_gene: TRBV27

CDR3nt: TGCGCCAGCACGGCGGACAGGGACCATGAAGCTTTCTTT
CDR3aa: CASTADRDHEAFF
d_gene: TRBD1
abundance: .
j_gene: TRBJ1-1
v_gene: TRBV5-1

CDR3nt: TGCAGCTGCGACAGGGGCGAGCAGTACTTC
CDR3aa: CSCDRGEQYF
d_gene: TRBD1
abundance: once
j_gene: TRBJ2-7
v_gene: TRBV20-1

CDR3nt: TGTGCCAGCAGTGGACTCGGACAGGGAACTAACTATGGCTACACCTTC
CDR3aa: CASSGLGQGTNYGYTF
d_gene: TRBD1
abundance: .
j_gene: TRBJ1-2
v_gene: TRBV25-1

CDR3nt: TGTGCCAGCAGTGAACAGGGGCCATACTACGAGCAGTACTTC
CDR3aa: CASSEQGPYYEQYF
d_gene: .
abundance: .
j_gene: TRBJ2-7
v_gene: TRBV2

CDR3nt: TGCGCCAGCAGCCACCCCATAAGGGGGACCGTCAATCAGCCCCAGCATTTT
CDR3aa: CASSHPIRGTVNQPQHF
d_gene: .
abundance: .
j_gene: TRBJ1-5
v_gene: TRBV4-1

CDR3nt: TGTGCCAGCAGCTTAGCAGGCAGCTATGGCTACACCTTC
CDR3aa: CASSLAGSYGYTF
d_gene: .
abundance: .
j_gene: TRBJ1-2
v_gene: TRBV11-3

CDR3nt: TGTGCCAGCAGCTTAGGCACAGGGATATCGGTGCAGCCCCAGCATTTT
CDR3aa: CASSLGTGISVQPQHF
d_gene: .
abundance: .
j_gene: TRBJ1-5
v_gene: TRBV7-9

CDR3nt: TGTGCCATCAGTCGACAGGGGGTGAACACTGAAGCTTTCTTT
CDR3aa: CAISRQGVNTEAFF
d_gene: TRBD1
abundance: .
j_gene: TRBJ1-1
v_gene: TRBV10-3

CDR3nt: TGTGCCAGCAGCTTAGGTTGGGGGCAAAGGGATCAGTATAGGGAGCAGTTCTTC
CDR3aa: CASSLGWGQRDQYREQFF
d_gene: .
abundance: few
j_gene: TRBJ2-1
v_gene: TRBV7-8

CDR3nt: TGTGCCAGCAGTACGGCTAGCGGGGGGACGTACAATGAGCAGTTCTTC
CDR3aa: CASSTASGGTYNEQFF
d_gene: TRBD2
abundance: .
j_gene: TRBJ2-1
v_gene: TRBV28

CDR3nt: TGTGCCACAGAGGGCACCGGGGAGCTGTTTTTT
CDR3aa: CATEGTGELFF
d_gene: .
abundance: .
j_gene: TRBJ2-2
v_gene: TRBV6-5